These T cell receptor beta chains were read from a single sample in a study of T cell changes during pregnancy in multiple sclerosis. Method: immunoSEQ multiplex PCR; TCRdb's copy keeps in-frame clones and lacks some. The sample shows more than 40,000 clones, about nine tenths of them seen only once. The sample in question was CD8+ T cells from peripheral blood mononuclear cells, obtained after pregnancy. The receptors here all came from a female donor with multiple sclerosis, enrolled in a pregnancy study. Each CDR3 is given with its conserved first and last residue. Each record gives: V gene, J gene, clone size, D gene, CDR3 protein, CDR3 DNA. D genes are given only for firm matches. Size is omitted from some rows. Given values are once, few, many or a class for expanded clones.

TRBV13	TRBJ2-7	-	-	CASSPGLSYEQYF	TGTGCCAGCAGCCCCGGTCTGTCCTACGAGCAGTACTTC
TRBV4-3	TRBJ2-7	-	TRBD1	CASSQGTGDFSYEQYF	TGCGCCAGCAGCCAAGGGACAGGAGATTTCTCCTACGAGCAGTACTTC
TRBV4-3	TRBJ2-1	-	-	CASSQDRARTYNEQFF	TGCGCCAGCAGCCAAGATAGAGCCCGTACCTACAATGAGCAGTTCTTC
TRBV5-1	TRBJ2-7	-	TRBD2	CASSPGTSVLYEQYF	TGCGCCAGCAGCCCAGGGACTAGCGTACTCTACGAGCAGTACTTC
TRBV7-8	TRBJ2-7	-	TRBD1	CASSTTQGSSYEQYF	TGTGCCAGCAGCACCACACAGGGGAGCTCCTACGAGCAGTACTTC
TRBV7-2	TRBJ2-7	-	-	CASSAPSYEQYF	TGTGCCAGCAGCGCACCTAGCTACGAGCAGTACTTC
TRBV11-2	TRBJ2-1	-	-	CASSLETAYNEQFF	TGTGCCAGCAGCTTAGAGACAGCTTACAATGAGCAGTTCTTC
TRBV7-9	TRBJ2-7	-	TRBD2	CASSFLRESYEQYF	TGTGCCAGCAGCTTTTTGCGGGAGAGCTACGAGCAGTACTTC
TRBV30	TRBJ1-2	-	-	CAWNEDNYGYTF	TGTGCCTGGAACGAGGATAACTATGGCTACACCTTC
TRBV19	TRBJ2-1	-	-	CASRVAGSSYNEQFF	TGTGCCAGTAGGGTTGCCGGGAGCTCCTACAATGAGCAGTTCTTC
TRBV7-9	TRBJ1-1	few	-	CASSPTGDKGVGTEAFF	TGTGCCAGCAGCCCCACGGGAGACAAGGGAGTTGGCACTGAAGCTTTCTTT
TRBV7-2	TRBJ2-4	once	-	CASSSTEHGKNIQYF	TGTGCCAGCAGCTCGACAGAGCACGGCAAAAACATTCAGTACTTC
TRBV5-4	TRBJ2-2	-	-	CASSLGVGELFF	TGTGCCAGCAGCTTGGGAGTCGGGGAGCTGTTTTTT
TRBV5-4	TRBJ1-1	-	-	CASSTWGPNTEAFF	TGTGCCAGCAGTACGTGGGGGCCGAACACTGAAGCTTTCTTT
TRBV4-3	TRBJ1-5	-	-	CASSQEILHQGYSNQPQHF	TGCGCCAGCAGCCAAGAAATTTTGCATCAGGGGTATAGCAATCAGCCCCAGCATTTT
TRBV7-6	TRBJ2-2	-	-	CASSLTGHTAGELFF	TGTGCCAGCAGCTTAACAGGACACACGGCCGGGGAGCTGTTTTTT
TRBV27	TRBJ1-1	-	-	CASVYRGSMNTEAFF	TGTGCCAGCGTTTACCGGGGATCCATGAACACTGAAGCTTTCTTT
TRBV19	TRBJ1-1	once	-	CASSMAVNTEAFF	TGTGCCAGTAGTATGGCGGTCAACACTGAAGCTTTCTTT